The 20 T cell receptor beta chains below all came from one sample that was sequenced in a study of cytomegalovirus exposure and HLA in healthy donors. With 60 Vbeta and 13 Jbeta primers, the PCR was carried out. Profiling relied on immunoSEQ multiplex PCR, and the TCRdb table lists in-frame clones only, not all of them. The data show 140,000 to 150,000 clones, approximately 80% seen once. Sequenced sample: PBMCs. These receptors all stem from a male donor in good health and CMV-seronegative.

The V and J genes are TRBV4-2 and TRBJ1-3, with D possibly being TRBD1 (6 bases). The CDR3 length is 19 residues. V lost 4 bases and J 0 bases, leaving 22 bases between the germline ends. Germline assignment: CDR1 LGHNA and CDR2 YNFKEQ. In nucleotides, the CDR3 is TGTGCCAGCAGCCCAGTAAGGGGCAGGGGCACTATCTCTGGAAACACCATATATTTT. Translated, it gives CASSPVRGRGTISGNTIYF.

The V call is TRBV21-1, the J call TRBJ2-5; TRBD2 is taken as the D call from the table, unchecked against the DNA. TRBV21-1 is a listed pseudogene. The CDR3 covers 16 residues. The CDR3: CASSKKAGELRETQYF. DNA of the CDR3: TGTGCCAGCAGCAAAAAAGCGGGAGAACTTAGGGAGACCCAGTACTTC.

The V and J genes are TRBV5-1 and TRBJ2-3; TRBD2 matches 16 bases. The CDR3 loop spans 18 amino acids. Germline loops: CDR1 SGHRS, CDR2 YFSETQ. Unmatched junction bases numbered 9, after V lost 3 bases and J lost 5 bases. In DNA form, the CDR3 reads TGCGCCAGCAGCTCAACCGGGACTAGCGGGGGGGCCGGAGATACGCAGTATTTT. This encodes CASSSTGTSGGAGDTQYF.

The genes are TRBV9 and TRBJ2-5; 11 nucleotides match TRBD2. Trimming took 4 bases from V and 7 from J; bases not matched to a gene: 12. Germline V gives CDR1 SGDLS, CDR2 YYNGEE. This CDR3 region has 16 residues. CDR3 DNA: TGTGCCAGCAGCCCAACGTCCACTAGCGGGGGTCCGACCCAGTACTTC. Its protein product is CASSPTSTSGGPTQYF.

The chain employs TRBV6-5 and TRBJ2-7; D perhaps matches TRBD2 (6 bases). Germline CDR1 MNHEY, CDR2 SVGAGI. V was cut by 8 bases and J by 4 bases, with 12 bases left in between. CDR3 size: 12 residues. The CDR3 DNA follows: TGTGCCAGCTGGCGGGACTCGTACGAGCAGTACTTC. This gives the protein CASWRDSYEQYF.

This chain joins TRBV18 and TRBJ2-1, with 10 bases fitting TRBD2. CDR1 and CDR2 from the germline V gene are KGHSH and LQKENI. V trimming: 3 bases; J trimming: 5 bases; junction bases outside the gene matches: 4. The CDR3 covers 15 residues. The DNA of the CDR3 is TGTGCCAGCTCACCGGGACTAGCGCGGCACAATGAGCAGTTCTTC. Residues: CASSPGLARHNEQFF.

The V call is TRBV19, the J call TRBJ2-3; 8 positions agree with TRBD2. The CDR3 contains 17 residues. Germline V CDR1 and CDR2: LNHDA, SQIVND (reference sequence). With 0 bases clipped from V and 0 bases from J, the junction kept 5 bases outside the gene matches. CDR3 loop: CASSIDRTSGSTDTQYF. The CDR3 nucleotides read TGTGCCAGTAGTATAGATCGCACTAGCGGTAGCACAGATACGCAGTATTTT. Using reference TRBV19 and TRBJ2-3 for the parts outside the CDR3, the full variable domain is DGGITQSPKYLFRKEGQNVTLSCEQNLNHDAMYWYRQDPGQGLRLIYYSQIVNDFQKGDIAEGYSVSREKKESFPLTVTSAQKNPTAFYLCASSIDRTSGSTDTQYFGPGTRLTVL.

This CDR3 is CASLDRGSSYEQYF. CDR3 sequence (DNA): TGTGCCAGCCTAGACAGGGGGAGCTCCTACGAGCAGTACTTC. This rearrangement joins TRBV7-8 to TRBJ2-7, with 9 bases matching TRBD1. The V and J ends lost 8 bases and 0 bases, in that order; junction bases with no gene match: 5. Germline-derived CDR1 and CDR2 are SGHVS and FQNEAQ. The CDR3 covers 14 residues. Combining the CDR3 with reference TRBV7-8 and TRBJ2-7 gives the whole variable domain GAGVSQSPRYKVAKRGQDVALRCDPISGHVSLFWYQQALGQGPEFLTYFQNEAQLDKSGLPSDRFFAERPEGSVSTLKIQRTQQEDSAVYLCASLDRGSSYEQYFGPGTRLTVT.

The chain links TRBV29-1 to TRBJ2-5; TRBD1 matches at 7 bases. The J call may be wrong; the DNA end is better matched by TRBJ2-7. The CDR3 covers 12 residues. Germline V gene lookup returns CDR1 SQVTM and CDR2 ANQGSEA. CDR3 sequence reads: CSVPGGAYEQYF. CDR3 DNA: TGCAGCGTCCCAGGGGGAGCCTACGAGCAGTACTTC.

V usage is TRBV30 and J usage is TRBJ1-2, with D perhaps matching TRBD1 (6 bases). The CDR3 extends over 15 amino acids. Germline V gene lookup returns CDR1 GTSNPN and CDR2 SVGIG (reference sequence). The V end was cut by 4 bases, the J end by 4 bases, with 19 bases between. DNA for the CDR3: TGTGCCTGGACCTCTGACCCCACAGGGTTCTATGGCTACACCTTC. As protein: CAWTSDPTGFYGYTF.

The chain has TRBV29-1 and TRBJ1-2; D ambiguous. CDR3 length: 11 amino acids. Germline V gives CDR1 SQVTM, CDR2 ANQGSEA. Trimming shortened V by 5 bases and J by 4 bases, and 8 bases separated the two germline ends. The chain's CDR3 is CSVRIAYGYTF. The CDR3 bases are TGCAGCGTTAGGATAGCCTATGGCTACACCTTC.

The chain recombines TRBV28 with TRBJ1-1, with 7 bases matching TRBD1. CDR1 MDHEN and CDR2 SYDVKM come from the germline V gene. J gave up 0 bases and V 5 bases, and 6 bases lay outside the gene matches. This CDR3 is 15 amino acids long. CDR3 protein: CASSRTGDMNTEAFF. Here the CDR3 DNA reads TGTGCCAGCAGTCGGACAGGAGATATGAACACTGAAGCTTTCTTT. Combining the CDR3 with reference TRBV28 and TRBJ1-1 gives the whole variable domain DVKVTQSSRYLVKRTGEKVFLECVQDMDHENMFWYRQDPGLGLRLIYFSYDVKMKEKGDIPEGYSVSREKKERFSLILESASTNQTSMYLCASSRTGDMNTEAFFGQGTRLTVV.

The J gene is TRBJ2-5, the V gene TRBV25-1; 7 bases fit TRBD2. CDR3 size: 17 residues. Germline loops: CDR1 MGHDK, CDR2 SYGVNS. The V gene end was trimmed by 3 bases and the J gene end by 3 bases; junction bases not matched to a gene: 13. CDR3 sequence (DNA): TGTGCCAGCAGTGAGAGGGAGGGGAGGCCCTTGGAAGAGACCCAGTACTTC. Encoded protein: CASSEREGRPLEETQYF.

On this clone: Within the sample, other DNA sequences also encode this same CDR3. The genes are TRBV7-9 and TRBJ2-1; D is uncertain. Germline CDR1 is SEHNR and CDR2 is FQNEAQ (reference sequence). The CDR3 spans 13 residues. With 6 bases removed from V and 4 bases from J, the gap between germline ends came to 10 bases. In nucleotides, the CDR3 is TGTGCCAGCAGTCTAGACTCATACAATGAGCAGTTCTTC. Amino acid sequence: CASSLDSYNEQFF.

The rearrangement links TRBV5-6 to TRBJ1-3; D gene uncertain. Germline V lookup: CDR1 SGHDT, CDR2 YYEEEE. V lost 3 bases and J 0 bases, leaving 10 bases between the germline ends. CDR3 length equals 15 residues. CDR3 in DNA: TGTGCCAGCAGCTCCGCGGGGAGCTCTGGAAACACCATATATTTT. It is translated as CASSSAGSSGNTIYF.

This rearrangement joins TRBV4-1 to TRBJ1-3; D might be TRBD1 (6 bases). The germline CDR1 and CDR2 sequences are MGHRA and YSYEKL. With 3 bases removed from V and 0 bases from J, the gap between germline ends came to 15 bases. This CDR3 has 17 residues. CDR3 residues: CASSHQGRPGSGNTIYF. The CDR3 DNA reads TGCGCCAGCAGCCACCAGGGGCGGCCCGGCTCTGGAAACACCATATATTTT.

V and J are TRBV30 and TRBJ1-6; 9 nucleotides match TRBD1. The CDR3 is made up of 15 amino acids. Germline V gene lookup returns CDR1 GTSNPN and CDR2 SVGIG (reference sequence). Trimming cost V 2 bases and J 7 bases; bases outside gene matches: 6. CDR3 sequence: CAWSTGGARNSPLHF. CDR3 in DNA: TGTGCCTGGAGTACAGGGGGCGCAAGGAATTCACCCCTCCACTTT.

V gene TRBV27 combines with J gene TRBJ1-5; D is unclear. Germline V CDR1 and CDR2: MNHEY, SMNVEV (reference sequence). Trimming left V 6 bases short and J 9 bases short, with 12 bases between. The CDR3 sequence is 12 residues long. The CDR3 here is CASSESEGPQHF. CDR3 coding DNA: TGTGCCAGCAGCGAATCAGAGGGGCCCCAGCATTTT.

This chain joins TRBV19 and TRBJ2-1; D may be TRBD2 (6 bases). V lost 4 bases to trimming and J lost 9 bases, with 16 bases between them. This CDR3 spans 14 amino acids. Germline-derived CDR1 and CDR2 are LNHDA and SQIVND (reference sequence). The CDR3 nucleotides read TGTGCCAGTAGTAGGGACTGGACGGTCAGTGAGCAGTTCTTC. It encodes CASSRDWTVSEQFF.

For the CDR3, the DNA is TGTGCCAGCAGCTTAGGTGGGACAGGTAGAGGCAATCAGCCCCAGCATTTT. This gives the protein CASSLGGTGRGNQPQHF. V is TRBV7-2 and J is TRBJ1-5; 8 nucleotides agree with TRBD1. CDR3 length equals 17 residues. V trimming: 1 base; J trimming: 2 bases; junction bases outside the gene matches: 7. CDR1 and CDR2 from the germline V gene are SGHTA and FQGNSA.